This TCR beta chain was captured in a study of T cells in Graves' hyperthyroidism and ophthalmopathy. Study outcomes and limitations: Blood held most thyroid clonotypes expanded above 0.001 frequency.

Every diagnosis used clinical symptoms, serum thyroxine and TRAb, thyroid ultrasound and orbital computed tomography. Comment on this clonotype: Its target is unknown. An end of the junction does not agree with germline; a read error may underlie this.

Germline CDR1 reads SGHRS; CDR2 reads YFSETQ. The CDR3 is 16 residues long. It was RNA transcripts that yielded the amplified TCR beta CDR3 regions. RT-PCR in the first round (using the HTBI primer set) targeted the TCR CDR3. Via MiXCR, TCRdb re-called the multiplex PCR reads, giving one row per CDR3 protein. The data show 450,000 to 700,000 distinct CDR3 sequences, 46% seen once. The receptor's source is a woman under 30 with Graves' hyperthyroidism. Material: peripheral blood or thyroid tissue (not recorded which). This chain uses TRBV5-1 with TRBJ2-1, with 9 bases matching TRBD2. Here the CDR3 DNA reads TGTGCCAGCAGCTTGGCCCAGACTAGCGGCTCGAATGAGCAGTTCTTC. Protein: CASSLAQTSGSNEQFF.